One T cell receptor beta chain is described in this entry. Likely unrecorded immune exposures existed in these nominally healthy donors. Trimming shortened V by 8 bases and J by 4 bases, and 11 bases separated the two germline ends. Germline V gene lookup returns CDR1 MDHEN and CDR2 SYDVKM. The CDR3 spans 12 residues. This record comes from a study of cytomegalovirus exposure and HLA in healthy donors. With 60 Vbeta and 13 Jbeta primers, the PCR was carried out. Repertoires were generated with immunoSEQ multiplex PCR, while TCRdb's copy carries only in-frame clones and drops some. The data contain 150,000 to 200,000 clones, 70% of them singletons.

This TCR was recovered from a man aged 18 to 30 in good health and CMV-seropositive. The chain has TRBV28 and TRBJ1-1, with no clear D. Material for sequencing was PBMCs. The CDR3 protein is CASGGWSTEAFF. For the CDR3, the DNA is TGTGCCAGCGGAGGCTGGAGCACTGAAGCTTTCTTT.